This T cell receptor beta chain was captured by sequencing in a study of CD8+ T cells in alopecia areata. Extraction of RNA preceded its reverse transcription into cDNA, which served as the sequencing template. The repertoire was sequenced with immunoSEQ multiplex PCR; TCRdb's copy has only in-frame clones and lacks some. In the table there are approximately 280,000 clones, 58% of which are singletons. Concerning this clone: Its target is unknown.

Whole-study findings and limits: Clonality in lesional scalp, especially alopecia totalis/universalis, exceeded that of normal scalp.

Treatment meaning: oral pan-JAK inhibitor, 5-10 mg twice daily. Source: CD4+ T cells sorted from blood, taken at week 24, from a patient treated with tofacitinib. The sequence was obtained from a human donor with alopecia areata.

CDR3: CASSQDLVPRVNTEAFF. CDR3 in DNA: TGCGCCAGCAGCCAAGATTTAGTACCTCGAGTGAACACTGAAGCTTTCTTT. The rearrangement links TRBV4-1 to TRBJ1-1; D is ambiguous. Trimming stripped 0 bases from V and 0 bases from J, with 14 bases between. Germline CDR1 reads MGHRA; CDR2 reads YSYEKL. The CDR3 totals 17 residues.